These 24 T cell receptor beta chains share one sample of origin, sequenced in a study of early T cells in non-severe SARS-CoV-2 infection. TCRdb recomputed calls from the 5' RACE reads with MiXCR, one row per CDR3 protein. The data contain fewer than 25,000 distinct CDR3 sequences, 3% to 4.5% of them seen just once; the ten biggest clones take up roughly 5.5%. Sequencing was done on a sample of whole blood. The receptors were gathered from an adult who was a healthcare worker with PCR-confirmed SARS-CoV-2 infection or an uninfected control (not recorded which).

This clonotype was counted at least ten times. The chain couples TRBV15 to TRBJ1-1; no definite D call. There are 17 residues in the CDR3. V lost 6 bases to trimming and J lost 3 bases, with 23 bases between them. Looked up from germline, CDR1 is LNHNV and CDR2 is YYDKDF (reference sequence). CDR3 amino acids: CATRNDWGTQLYTEAFF. The CDR3 DNA reads TGTGCCACCAGGAACGATTGGGGAACTCAATTGTACACTGAAGCTTTCTTT.

This clonotype was seen more than once but under ten times. This rearrangement joins TRBV11-1 to TRBJ2-5, with D perhaps TRBD1 (6 bases). The CDR3 loop spans 13 amino acids. Germline V CDR1 and CDR2: SGHAT, FQDESV (reference sequence). V was trimmed by 4 bases and J by 4 bases, leaving 10 bases between them. The CDR3 loop reads CASSSDRRETQYF. As DNA, the CDR3 is TGTGCCAGCAGCTCGGACAGACGAGAGACCCAGTACTTC.

This clonotype has a count of ten or more. The rearrangement uses TRBV7-2 and TRBJ1-1; the match to TRBD1 covers 7 bases. Germline V gene data show CDR1 as SGHTA and CDR2 as FQGNSA. The CDR3 runs to 12 residues. Trimming took 4 bases from V and 10 from J; bases not matched to a gene: 6. The DNA for the CDR3 is TGTGCCAGCAGCTCCCGGACAGGTGGAGCTTTCTTT. Translated: CASSSRTGGAFF. Full variable domain (remainder filled in from reference TRBV7-2 and TRBJ1-1): GAGVSQSPSNKVTEKGKDVELRCDPISGHTALYWYRQSLGQGLEFLIYFQGNSAPDKSGLPSDRFSAERTGGSVSTLTIQRTQQEDSAVYLCASSSRTGGAFFGQGTRLTVV.

A few counts support this clonotype. This chain uses TRBV20-1 with TRBJ1-5; D is ambiguous. The CDR3 runs to 14 residues. The V gene's germline CDR1 is DFQATT and CDR2 SNEGSKA (reference sequence). V gave up 1 base and J gave up 2 bases, with 9 bases separating them. The CDR3 DNA is TGCAGTGCTAGAGTGGGGTGGGGCAATCAGCCCCAGCATTTT. Protein product: CSARVGWGNQPQHF.

This clonotype was picked up many times. The chain recombines TRBV7-9 with TRBJ2-2; 7 positions agree with TRBD1. Trimming at V came to 6 bases and at J to 0 bases, leaving 7 bases not matched to a gene. Germline-derived CDR1 and CDR2 are SEHNR and FQNEAQ (reference sequence). The length of the CDR3 is 16 residues. The CDR3 region has the DNA TGTGCCAGCAGACTAACCGGGACAGCGAACACCGGGGAGCTGTTTTTT. Protein: CASRLTGTANTGELFF.

This clonotype was detected only a few times. The J gene is TRBJ1-4, the V gene TRBV7-3; D gene unclear. V lost 0 bases and J 0 bases, leaving 8 bases between the germline ends. Germline lookup yields CDR1 SGHTA and CDR2 FQGTGA. The length of the CDR3 is 16 residues. This CDR3 is CASSLTRAATNEKLFF. The CDR3 nucleotides read TGTGCCAGCAGCTTAACTCGGGCGGCAACTAATGAAAAACTGTTTTTT.

There are many counts of this clonotype. V and J are TRBV4-2 and TRBJ2-7, with TRBD2 matching over 8 bases. The CDR3 totals 15 residues. V was clipped by 1 base and J by 3 bases; unmatched bases: 5. Per the germline V gene, CDR1 is LGHNA and CDR2 is YNFKEQ. The CDR3 DNA is TGTGCCAGCAGCCAAGCGACTAGCGAAGGCTACGAGCAGTACTTC. It codes for CASSQATSEGYEQYF.

In its sample, this clonotype was seen many times. V and J are TRBV7-2 and TRBJ2-1, with D perhaps TRBD2 (5 bases). Trimming left V 3 bases short and J 9 bases short, with 15 bases between. CDR1 and CDR2 (germline): SGHTA, FQGNSA. The CDR3 contains 14 residues. CDR3 sequence (DNA): TGTGCCAGCAGCTTCTACGGATGGGCGGGTGAGCAGTTCTTC. This codes for CASSFYGWAGEQFF.

This clonotype occurred many times. CDR3 sequence reads: CASSFLAGAYNEQFF. The CDR3 nucleotides read TGTGCCAGCAGCTTTTTAGCGGGAGCCTACAATGAGCAGTTCTTC. This chain uses TRBV5-6 with TRBJ2-1, with 9 bases matching TRBD2. The ends lost 2 bases at V and 2 bases at J; junction bases unmatched: 2. CDR3 length: 15 residues. Germline V gene sequence: CDR1 SGHDT, CDR2 YYEEEE. Supplemented by reference TRBV5-6 and TRBJ2-1, the full variable domain reads DAGVTQSPTHLIKTRGQQVTLRCSPKSGHDTVSWYQQALGQGPQFIFQYYEEEERQRGNFPDRFSGHQFPNYSSELNVNALLLGDSALYLCASSFLAGAYNEQFFGPGTRLTVL.

This clonotype was picked up many times. The chain combines TRBV30 with TRBJ1-2, with D unresolved. The CDR3 runs to 16 residues. The V gene's germline CDR1 is GTSNPN and CDR2 SVGIG (reference sequence). Deletions cut 4 bases from V and 8 bases from J, with 26 bases between. CDR3 coding DNA: TGTGCCTGGATGAGATCTGGTGCCCCCCGAATAGAAGGCTACACCTTC. Encoded protein: CAWMRSGAPRIEGYTF.

This clonotype was counted ten times or more. The chain employs TRBV13 and TRBJ2-2, with 8 bases matching TRBD2. V trimming: 2 bases; J trimming: 2 bases; junction bases outside the gene matches: 4. This CDR3 comprises 16 residues. Germline values: CDR1 PRHDT, CDR2 FYEKMQ (reference sequence). Here the CDR3 reads CASSLSGLVNTGELFF. The CDR3 nucleotides are TGTGCCAGCAGCTTATCGGGACTAGTTAACACCGGGGAGCTGTTTTTT.

This clonotype has at least ten counts. This chain connects TRBV7-9 to TRBJ1-5, with unresolved D. Trimming stripped 1 base from V and 3 bases from J, with 7 bases between. This CDR3 region has 14 residues. CDR1 and CDR2 from the germline V gene are SEHNR and FQNEAQ (reference sequence). CDR3 nucleotide sequence: TGTGCCAGCAGCTTAGGCGGAGACAATCAGCCCCAGCATTTT. It codes for CASSLGGDNQPQHF.

This clonotype has only a few counts. The chain uses TRBV11-2 and TRBJ1-1, with D possibly TRBD1 on 5 matching bases. The CDR3 covers 16 residues. Trimming shortened V by 5 bases and J by 3 bases, and 19 bases separated the two germline ends. The germline V gene encodes CDR1 SGHAT and CDR2 FQNNGV. CDR3 DNA: TGTGCCAGCAGCCGCCGGGGCCCTTGGGAGGACACTGAAGCTTTCTTT. Protein sequence: CASSRRGPWEDTEAFF.

In this sample, this clonotype turned up many times. The chain is built from TRBV7-3 and TRBJ1-6; a weak D match, TRBD1 (5 bases). V lost 5 bases and J lost 10, with 12 bases in between. The germline V gene encodes CDR1 SGHTA and CDR2 FQGTGA. CDR3 length: 13 amino acids. For the CDR3, the DNA is TGTGCCAGCAGCGCCGGGGGTATGTCACCCCTCCACTTT. The encoded protein is CASSAGGMSPLHF.

This clonotype came up many times. The V call is TRBV29-1, the J call TRBJ1-5; 10 bases map to TRBD1. The germline V gene has CDR1 SQVTM and CDR2 ANQGSEA. This CDR3 has 13 residues. Germline trimming cut 4 bases from V and 7 bases from J; bases unmatched to any gene: 4. For the CDR3, the DNA is TGCAGCGTTGGACAGGGGGCAAGACAGCCCCAGCATTTT. Translating it yields CSVGQGARQPQHF. The entire variable domain, with the rest obtained from reference TRBV29-1 and TRBJ1-5, is as follows: SAVISQKPSRDICQRGTSLTIQCQVDSQVTMMFWYRQQPGQSLTLIATANQGSEATYESGFVIDKFPISRPNLTFSTLTVSNMSPEDSSIYLCSVGQGARQPQHFGDGTRLSIL.

This clonotype was counted a few times. The chain recombines TRBV18 with TRBJ1-1, with unresolved D. V lost 3 bases and J 1 base, leaving 6 bases between the germline ends. The length of the CDR3 is 13 residues. Germline V gene lookup returns CDR1 KGHSH and CDR2 LQKENI. The CDR3 region is CASSPAGNTEAFF. CDR3 DNA sequence: TGTGCCAGCTCACCGGCAGGGAACACTGAAGCTTTCTTT.

This clonotype was seen at least ten times. The chain has TRBV27 and TRBJ2-5; 8 positions match TRBD1. The junction had 3 bases not matched to a gene; V was cut back by 4 bases and J by 5 bases. CDR1 MNHEY and CDR2 SMNVEV come from the germline V gene (reference sequence). CDR3 size: 13 residues. The CDR3 region has the DNA TGTGCCAGCAGTTGGACAGGGAGGGAGACCCAGTACTTC. The encoded protein is CASSWTGRETQYF.

This clonotype was counted many times. The chain carries TRBV7-2 and TRBJ2-5, with 9 bases lining up with TRBD2. V lost 1 base to trimming and J lost 4 bases; unmatched junction nucleotides: 7. The CDR3 length is 16 residues. CDR1 is SGHTA, CDR2 FQGNSA, per germline. CDR3: CASSLGIAGGGETQYF. Here the CDR3 DNA reads TGTGCCAGCAGCTTAGGAATCGCGGGAGGGGGAGAGACCCAGTACTTC.

This clonotype has at least ten counts. The J gene is TRBJ2-1, the V gene TRBV7-8; the match to TRBD2 covers 7 bases. The CDR3 spans 14 residues. Trimming at V came to 0 bases and at J to 10 bases, leaving 6 bases not matched to a gene. Germline CDR1 and CDR2: SGHVS and FQNEAQ. In DNA form, the CDR3 reads TGTGCCAGCAGCTTAGCGAGGGAGGGCTTCGAGCAGTTCTTC. Its protein is CASSLAREGFEQFF.

This clonotype was detected many times. V usage is TRBV9 and J usage is TRBJ1-1; tentatively, D is TRBD1 (5 bases). Germline lookup yields CDR1 SGDLS and CDR2 YYNGEE. The CDR3 is made up of 13 amino acids. V dropped 7 bases and J dropped 4 bases, with 14 bases sitting between them. CDR3 in DNA: TGTGCCAGCTCCCTCGGGGGGGGCACTGAAGCTTTCTTT. Protein product: CASSLGGGTEAFF.

This clonotype rates as medium-sized. The chain has TRBV29-1 and TRBJ2-1, with 8 bases matching TRBD2. The V gene end was trimmed by 7 bases and the J gene end by 1 base; junction bases not matched to a gene: 6. Germline V lookup: CDR1 SQVTM, CDR2 ANQGSEA. The CDR3 covers 14 residues. For the CDR3, the DNA is TGCAGCGGTAAACTAGCGGCATCCTACAATGAGCAGTTCTTC. Translating it yields CSGKLAASYNEQFF.

This clonotype has at least ten counts. Here the CDR3 reads CASSSFSGASYNEQFF. As DNA, the CDR3 is TGCGCCAGCAGCTCATTTAGCGGCGCTTCCTACAATGAGCAGTTCTTC. The rearrangement joins TRBV5-1 to TRBJ2-1; D possibly corresponds to TRBD2 (6 bases). This CDR3 comprises 16 residues. The germline CDR1 and CDR2 sequences are SGHRS and YFSETQ. Trimming pared 3 bases from V and 1 base from J, leaving 14 bases between.

The sample holds many counts of this clonotype. The chain joins TRBV11-2 to TRBJ2-7, with 8 bases that match TRBD2. CDR1 SGHAT and CDR2 FQNNGV come from the germline V gene. V dropped 5 bases and J dropped 2; count of bases not matched to a gene: 11. The CDR3 sequence is 16 residues long. Here the CDR3 DNA reads TGTGCCAGCAGCCTCCTGGTCGGGGGGGGAACCTACGAGCAGTACTTC. Its protein product is CASSLLVGGGTYEQYF.

This clonotype was seen a handful of times. The CDR3 protein is CASSAVRDGYTF. CDR3 DNA: TGTGCCAGCAGCGCCGTTAGAGATGGCTACACCTTC. The chain carries TRBV9 and TRBJ1-2; D is unclear. The germline V gene has CDR1 SGDLS and CDR2 YYNGEE. The CDR3 extends over 12 amino acids. The V end was cut by 3 bases, the J end by 6 bases, with 9 bases between.